What follows is one T cell receptor (beta chain) and its context. Unique molecular identifiers were incorporated into the prepared TCRbeta library. In TCRdb, the PCR reads were re-called with MiXCR into one record per CDR3 protein. The data show 170,000 or so distinct CDR3 sequences, over 5.5% seen once. Trimming cost V 3 bases and J 6 bases; bases outside gene matches: 7. Germline lookup yields CDR1 KGHSH and CDR2 LQKENI. This CDR3 comprises 14 residues. The sample belongs to a study of T-cell reconstitution after alpha-beta-depleted transplantation in children. The V and J genes are TRBV18 and TRBJ1-2; 7 nucleotides line up with TRBD1. The starting material was PBMCs from the stem cell graft donor, obtained from the stem cell graft. The sequence was obtained from a human donor who donated a stem cell graft to a child with Wiskott-Aldrich syndrome. This CDR3 is CASSPVPGGNGYTF. CDR3 bases: TGTGCCAGCTCACCCGTTCCAGGGGGAAATGGCTACACCTTC.